These 25 T cell receptor beta chains came from one sample sequenced in a study of response to subunit inactivated influenza vaccine. Via MiXCR, TCRdb re-called the RT-PCR reads, giving one row per CDR3 protein. The sample lists 500,000 or so distinct CDR3 sequences; 16% were seen once. The sequencing used CD4+ T cells sorted from PBMCs, collected roughly 24 months after vaccination. The receptors shown here come from a man between 50 and 75 years old who received an inactivated influenza vaccine.

This clonotype was picked up one time. The CDR3: CATSDRRPGANVLTF. CDR3 coding DNA: TGTGCCACCAGTGACCGGCGCCCTGGGGCCAACGTCCTGACTTTC. The chain couples TRBV24-1 to TRBJ2-6; D is unclear. Germline CDR1 reads KGHDR; CDR2 reads SFDVKD. V was cut by 4 bases and J by 2 bases, with 8 bases left in between. The CDR3 sequence is 15 residues long.

The rearrangement joins TRBV20-1 to TRBJ1-6, with TRBD1 as a possible D gene (5 bases). The CDR3 is 17 residues long. Germline assignment: CDR1 DFQATT and CDR2 SNEGSKA (reference sequence). Trimming pared 3 bases from V and 3 bases from J, leaving 18 bases between. The CDR3 DNA reads TGCAGTGCTAGCCTTTACGGGGGACTTAACTATAATTCACCCCTCCACTTT. Its protein product is CSASLYGGLNYNSPLHF.

This clonotype turned up a few times. The V and J genes are TRBV7-9 and TRBJ2-1; 9 bases align to TRBD1. The V gene end was trimmed by 5 bases and the J gene end by 5 bases; junction bases not matched to a gene: 10. Germline CDR1 SEHNR, CDR2 FQNEAQ (reference sequence). CDR3 length: 16 residues. The CDR3: CASSTNWGQGNNEQFF. DNA of the CDR3: TGTGCCAGCAGCACTAATTGGGGACAGGGCAACAATGAGCAGTTCTTC.

This clonotype has ten or more counts. This chain joins TRBV12-3 or TRBV12-4 and TRBJ2-3, with 7 bases that match TRBD2. The CDR3 covers 15 residues. Trimming took 2 bases from V and 1 from J; bases not matched to a gene: 3. CDR3 in amino acids: CASSLKGGRTDTQYF. DNA of the CDR3: TGTGCCAGCAGTTTAAAGGGAGGGCGCACAGATACGCAGTATTTT.

The V gene is TRBV28, the J gene TRBJ2-7; possible D gene TRBD1, 6 bases. Germline CDR1 MDHEN, CDR2 SYDVKM. V was trimmed by 5 bases and J by 5 bases, leaving 16 bases between them. The length of the CDR3 is 14 residues. CDR3 sequence (DNA): TGTGCCAGCAGTCTAGCCGGGACAAACCACGAGCAGTACTTC. Its protein product is CASSLAGTNHEQYF.

This chain joins TRBV9 and TRBJ2-1; a possible D gene is TRBD1 (5 bases). Germline V gene sequence: CDR1 SGDLS, CDR2 YYNGEE. The CDR3 sequence is 15 residues long. V lost 0 bases to trimming and J lost 3 bases, with 10 bases between them. CDR3 sequence (DNA): TGTGCCAGCAGCGTAGGGACAATGAGCTACAATGAGCAGTTCTTC. This codes for CASSVGTMSYNEQFF.

This clonotype has only a few counts. The CDR3 region has the DNA TGCAGTGCTCGCCACATCTCCGGGACTAGCGGGAGTAATGAGCAGTTCTTC. Amino acids: CSARHISGTSGSNEQFF. This chain joins TRBV20-1 and TRBJ2-1, with 14 bases identical to TRBD2. Germline V gives CDR1 DFQATT, CDR2 SNEGSKA (reference sequence). The CDR3 length is 17 residues. V lost 5 bases and J lost 7; bases outside the gene matches: 13.

The rearrangement joins TRBV7-2 to TRBJ2-1; 14 bases agree with TRBD2. V was clipped by 1 base and J by 11 bases; unmatched bases: 7. The germline V gene has CDR1 SGHTA and CDR2 FQGNSA. The CDR3 runs 16 residues. The CDR3 spells CASSLVGTSGRNKQFF. DNA for the CDR3: TGTGCCAGCAGCTTAGTCGGGACTAGCGGGAGAAATAAGCAGTTCTTC.

In its sample, this clonotype was seen a few times. The chain has TRBV20-1 and TRBJ2-7; no clear D. This CDR3 is 12 amino acids long. Germline V lookup: CDR1 DFQATT, CDR2 SNEGSKA (reference sequence). Trimming cost V 3 bases and J 4 bases, with 10 bases left between them. DNA for the CDR3: TGCAGTGCTAGGAGGCAGACATACGAGCAGTACTTC. It translates to CSARRQTYEQYF.

The chain joins TRBV5-5 to TRBJ1-5; D possibly corresponds to TRBD1 (6 bases). V was shortened by 4 bases and J by 6 bases, with 14 bases between the two germline ends. Germline CDR1 and CDR2: SGHKS and YYEKEE (reference sequence). This CDR3 comprises 14 residues. The CDR3 DNA reads as TGTGCCAGCAGCAAATACAGAGGGGGTCAGCCCCAGCATTTT. Translation: CASSKYRGGQPQHF.

The chain combines TRBV7-2 with TRBJ1-1; 7 positions agree with TRBD1. The CDR3 consists of 15 residues. Germline loops: CDR1 SGHTA, CDR2 FQGNSA. Germline trimming cut 3 bases from V and 1 base from J; bases unmatched to any gene: 5. The CDR3 protein is CASSFYRGSNTEAFF. DNA of the CDR3: TGTGCCAGCAGCTTCTACAGGGGTTCGAACACTGAAGCTTTCTTT.

This chain connects TRBV20-1 to TRBJ2-1, with 11 bases that match TRBD2. CDR1 and CDR2 (germline): DFQATT, SNEGSKA (reference sequence). With 6 bases clipped from V and 2 bases from J, the junction kept 12 bases outside the gene matches. The CDR3 consists of 17 residues. The CDR3 loop is CSAAGLADRKAYNEQFF. The CDR3, as DNA: TGCAGTGCCGCGGGACTAGCGGACCGGAAAGCCTACAATGAGCAGTTCTTC.

V gene TRBV6-1 combines with J gene TRBJ1-2; TRBD1 matches at 7 bases. The CDR3 consists of 15 residues. Germline V gene lookup returns CDR1 MNHNS and CDR2 SASEGT. J lost 4 bases, V lost 2 bases, and 7 bases had no gene match. The DNA of the CDR3 is TGTGCCAGCAGTGAAAGGGGGGACAGCTTCTATGGCTACACCTTC. Translated: CASSERGDSFYGYTF.

The chain is built from TRBV20-1 and TRBJ2-5; D not certain. This CDR3 is 12 amino acids long. V gave up 5 bases and J gave up 4 bases, with 11 bases separating them. Germline V lookup: CDR1 DFQATT, CDR2 SNEGSKA (reference sequence). CDR3 DNA sequence: TGCAGTGCTGCGACCCAGACAGAGACCCAGTACTTC. As protein: CSAATQTETQYF.

To note about this clonotype: A clone one base away is much larger, so this may be a read error. The chain couples TRBV5-1 to TRBJ2-1, with a possible D match to TRBD2 (6 bases). V dropped 0 bases and J dropped 0 bases, with 10 bases sitting between them. Per germline, CDR1 SGHRS and CDR2 YFSETQ. This CDR3 has 16 amino acids. This chain's CDR3 is CASSLVGGNSYNEQFF. The CDR3 nucleotides are TGCGCCAGCAGCTTGGTCGGCGGGAACTCCTACAATGAGCAGTTCTTC.

V is TRBV12-3 or TRBV12-4 and J is TRBJ1-3, with D tentatively TRBD1 (5 bases). The CDR3 covers 16 residues. Deletions cut 3 bases from V and 2 bases from J, with 14 bases between. The CDR3 DNA follows: TGTGCCAGCAGTTTGGTAGACAGACCACCTGGAAACACCATATATTTT. Translating gives CASSLVDRPPGNTIYF.

This clonotype came up a few times. The chain uses TRBV11-2 and TRBJ2-1; 11 bases fit TRBD2. The germline CDR1 and CDR2 sequences are SGHAT and FQNNGV. V shed 5 bases and J 10 bases; nucleotides not matched to a gene: 10. The CDR3 is made up of 15 amino acids. The chain's CDR3 is CASSTTPTSGVEQFF. CDR3 nucleotides: TGTGCCAGCAGCACGACCCCGACTAGCGGGGTGGAGCAGTTCTTC.

This clonotype was seen a few times. The chain recombines TRBV7-2 with TRBJ2-2; perhaps TRBD2 as D (6 bases). Trimming pared 0 bases from V and 9 bases from J, leaving 11 bases between. The CDR3 is 14 residues long. Germline lookup yields CDR1 SGHTA and CDR2 FQGNSA. The CDR3 region is CASSLAGLTRELFF. CDR3 coding DNA: TGTGCCAGCAGCTTAGCGGGACTTACACGGGAGCTGTTTTTT.

The sample holds a few counts of this clonotype. This chain links TRBV28 with TRBJ2-1, with TRBD2 matching 8 bases. Germline loops: CDR1 MDHEN, CDR2 SYDVKM. CDR3 length: 15 residues. Germline trimming cut 6 bases from V and 0 bases from J; bases unmatched to any gene: 4. Written as DNA, the CDR3 is TGTGCCAGCAGCGTCCGGGGGGGCTCCTACAATGAGCAGTTCTTC. Translated: CASSVRGGSYNEQFF.

This clonotype came up a few times. The chain uses TRBV12-3 or TRBV12-4 and TRBJ2-2; D is ambiguous. The length of the CDR3 is 13 residues. V gave up 2 bases and J gave up 6 bases, with 7 bases separating them. In nucleotides, the CDR3 is TGTGCCAGCAGTTTATTCGGTCCCGGGGAGCTGTTTTTT. Translated: CASSLFGPGELFF.

This chain joins TRBV4-2 and TRBJ2-3; 10 bases are shared with TRBD2. Trimming cost V 4 bases and J 4 bases; bases outside gene matches: 14. In germline, CDR1 is LGHNA, CDR2 YNFKEQ. The CDR3 sequence is 18 residues long. The CDR3 protein is CASSPGQGVLAGADTQYF. CDR3 sequence (DNA): TGTGCCAGCAGCCCAGGACAGGGAGTGCTAGCGGGAGCAGATACGCAGTATTTT.

This clonotype was seen a few times. DNA for the CDR3: TGCGCCAGCAGCCAGGACCAGACGGAGTACAATGAGCAGTTCTTC. Translated, it gives CASSQDQTEYNEQFF. The chain couples TRBV4-3 to TRBJ2-1; D gene unclear. Germline lookup yields CDR1 LGHNA and CDR2 YSLEER. Trimming took 3 bases from V and 4 from J, leaving 13 bases between them. CDR3 length equals 15 residues.

This clonotype was counted only a few times. V and J are TRBV3-1 and TRBJ2-1, with D possibly matching TRBD1 (6 bases). This CDR3 has 14 residues. Germline CDR1 reads LGHDT; CDR2 reads YNNKEL (reference sequence). Trimming stripped 2 bases from V and 3 bases from J, with 8 bases between. In DNA, the CDR3 is TGTGCCAGCAGCCAACTAGGGGGCTACAATGAGCAGTTCTTC. Translated, it gives CASSQLGGYNEQFF.

This clonotype was observed a handful of times. The chain employs TRBV6-1 and TRBJ1-4; D not certain. Trimming pared 5 bases from V and 1 base from J, leaving 14 bases between. Germline CDR1 reads MNHNS; CDR2 reads SASEGT. The CDR3 runs to 16 residues. In DNA form, the CDR3 reads TGTGCCAGCAGTCCTATGACCCGTAGAACTAATGAAAAACTGTTTTTT. This encodes CASSPMTRRTNEKLFF.

The chain links TRBV6-1 to TRBJ2-1; TRBD1 matches at 8 bases. Trimming removed 6 bases from V and 9 bases from J; junction bases left unmatched: 10. The CDR3 totals 14 residues. CDR1 and CDR2 (germline): MNHNS, SASEGT. As DNA, the CDR3 is TGTGCCAGCAGAGCCAGGGGGCCATCTGGTGAGCAGTTCTTC. It is translated as CASRARGPSGEQFF.